Following are 3 T cell receptor beta chains from one sample sequenced in a study of blood T cell repertoires in COVID-19. The assay was immunoSEQ multiplex PCR, and TCRdb's table has in-frame clones only and misses some. The table records roughly 200,000 clones, 85% of them present only once. Input material: peripheral blood. These receptors were taken from an older woman with acute or convalescent COVID-19.

DNA of the CDR3: TGTGCCAGCAGTGAAACTGGGGACAGGGAGTTCTTC. It codes for CASSETGDREFF. V usage is TRBV6-1 and J usage is TRBJ2-1; 9 nucleotides match TRBD1. This CDR3 region has 12 residues. Germline V lookup: CDR1 MNHNS, CDR2 SASEGT. J gave up 14 bases and V 2 bases, and 4 bases lay outside the gene matches.

V and J are TRBV10-3 and TRBJ2-3, with 8 bases fitting TRBD2. CDR1 is ENHRY, CDR2 SYGVKD, per germline. Trimming removed 3 bases from V and 7 bases from J; junction bases left unmatched: 15. CDR3 length equals 17 residues. CDR3 nucleotides: TGTGCCATCAGTGATTTGGGAACCGGGACTAGTAAAAATACGCAGTATTTT. This gives the protein CAISDLGTGTSKNTQYF.

On this clone: Distinct nucleotide sequences in the sample also encode this CDR3. The V call is TRBV19, the J call TRBJ1-5; tentatively, D is TRBD1 (6 bases). The CDR3 extends over 13 amino acids. The ends were cut back, 0 bases at V and 6 bases at J, with 6 bases in the middle. CDR1 is LNHDA and CDR2 is SQIVND in the germline V gene (reference sequence). CDR3: CASSIDRGQPQHF. DNA for the CDR3: TGTGCCAGTAGTATAGACAGGGGTCAGCCCCAGCATTTT.